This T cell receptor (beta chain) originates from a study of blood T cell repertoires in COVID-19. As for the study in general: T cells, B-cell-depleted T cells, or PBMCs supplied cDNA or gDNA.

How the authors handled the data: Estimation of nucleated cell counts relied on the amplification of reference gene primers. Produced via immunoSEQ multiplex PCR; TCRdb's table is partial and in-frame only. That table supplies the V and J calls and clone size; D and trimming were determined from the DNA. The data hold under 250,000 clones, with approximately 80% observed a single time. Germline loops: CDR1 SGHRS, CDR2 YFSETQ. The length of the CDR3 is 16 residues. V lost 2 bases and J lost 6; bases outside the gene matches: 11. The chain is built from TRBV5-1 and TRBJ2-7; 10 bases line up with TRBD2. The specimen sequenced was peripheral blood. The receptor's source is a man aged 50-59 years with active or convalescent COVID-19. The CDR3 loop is CASSLDRLAGFREQYF. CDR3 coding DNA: TGCGCCAGCAGCTTAGATCGACTAGCGGGTTTCCGCGAGCAGTACTTC.